The 14 T cell receptor beta chains reported below all come from one sample, sequenced in a study of blood T cell repertoires in COVID-19. Data came from immunoSEQ multiplex PCR; TCRdb stores just in-frame clones and leaves some out. The sample contains about 150,000 clones, roughly 85% of which appear only once. Sequenced sample: peripheral blood. The source is a woman aged 55 to 70 with COVID-19, enrolled during active disease.

This chain uses TRBV5-4 with TRBJ1-1; D gene unclear. The germline V and J ends were trimmed by 1 base and 5 bases, with 9 bases remaining between them. CDR3 size: 13 residues. The germline CDR1 and CDR2 sequences are SGHNT and YYREEE (reference sequence). The CDR3 loop is CASSLQLDTEAFF. The CDR3 DNA reads as TGTGCCAGCAGCTTGCAACTTGATACTGAAGCTTTCTTT.

The chain carries TRBV24-1 and TRBJ2-3, with 11 bases lining up with TRBD2. Losses at the gene ends were 3 bases for V and 4 bases for J; bases not matched to a gene: 2. CDR1 is KGHDR, CDR2 SFDVKD, per germline. The CDR3 extends over 15 amino acids. CDR3 in DNA: TGTGCCACCAGTGATACGGGACTAGCGGCAGATACGCAGTATTTT. Translated, it gives CATSDTGLAADTQYF.

The rearrangement uses TRBV5-5 and TRBJ2-1; TRBD1 agrees at 9 bases. CDR1 and CDR2 (germline): SGHKS, YYEKEE (reference sequence). CDR3 size: 12 residues. V lost 7 bases to trimming and J lost 7 bases; unmatched junction nucleotides: 3. For the CDR3, the DNA is TGTGCCAGCCCGGACAGGGGAAATGAGCAGTTCTTC. Translation: CASPDRGNEQFF.

The CDR3 bases are TGTGCCAGCAGCTTAGACAGGGGCTATGGCTACACCTTC. Translating gives CASSLDRGYGYTF. The chain couples TRBV11-2 to TRBJ1-2; tentatively, D is TRBD1 (6 bases). The V end lost 0 bases, the J end lost 4 bases, and 6 bases lay between the germline ends. The CDR3 runs 13 residues. The germline CDR1 and CDR2 sequences are SGHAT and FQNNGV.

The CDR3 DNA reads TGTGCCAGCAGCCCCGGGACACTTAATCAGCCCCAGCATTTT. It is translated as CASSPGTLNQPQHF. The rearrangement links TRBV14 to TRBJ1-5; D might be TRBD1 (6 bases). Germline lookup yields CDR1 SGHDN and CDR2 FVKESK. Trimming left V 4 bases short and J 4 bases short, with 11 bases between. There are 14 residues in the CDR3.

J is TRBJ1-5 and V is TRBV21-1; the table gives TRBD1 as D, unverified against the DNA. TRBV21-1 is an annotated pseudogene. The CDR3 sequence is 20 residues long. The CDR3 region has the DNA TGTGCCAGCAGCGGACCGGGGCGGAACAGGGGAGCCCGCAGCAATCAGCCCCAGCATTTT. It yields the protein CASSGPGRNRGARSNQPQHF.

The chain carries TRBV5-5 and TRBJ1-1; D call uncertain. Germline V gene data show CDR1 as SGHKS and CDR2 as YYEKEE (reference sequence). The CDR3 extends over 11 amino acids. V lost 0 bases and J lost 8, with 5 bases in between. This CDR3 reads CASSLVREAFF. DNA for the CDR3: TGTGCCAGCAGCTTGGTCAGAGAAGCTTTCTTT.

The genes are TRBV4-2 and TRBJ1-1, with 7 bases lining up with TRBD1. Germline CDR1 reads LGHNA; CDR2 reads YNFKEQ. V lost 1 base to trimming and J lost 0 bases; unmatched junction nucleotides: 2. This CDR3 comprises 15 residues. The CDR3: CASSQAGQLNTEAFF. DNA of the CDR3: TGTGCCAGCAGCCAAGCGGGACAGTTGAACACTGAAGCTTTCTTT.

This chain joins TRBV21-1 and TRBJ2-7; the table's D call, TRBD1, has no DNA check behind it. TRBV21-1 has pseudogene status. The CDR3 is 17 amino acids. CDR3 protein: CASSKAYRGRTSYEQYF. The CDR3 DNA reads TGTGCCAGCAGCAAAGCCTACAGGGGGCGAACCTCCTACGAGCAGTACTTC.

The chain employs TRBV9 and TRBJ1-2; 7 positions agree with TRBD1. V lost 3 bases, J lost 4 bases, and 9 bases stayed unmatched. Looked up from germline, CDR1 is SGDLS and CDR2 is YYNGEE. The CDR3 is 15 amino acids. The CDR3 loop reads CASSDPSRQGYGYTF. CDR3 nucleotide sequence: TGTGCCAGCAGCGATCCTTCGCGACAGGGCTATGGCTACACCTTC.

V gene TRBV5-1 combines with J gene TRBJ2-1; tentative D call: TRBD2 (5 bases). CDR3 size: 15 residues. Trimming removed 0 bases from V and 4 bases from J, with 11 bases in between. The germline V gene has CDR1 SGHRS and CDR2 YFSETQ. This chain's CDR3 is CASSLDTSGYNEQFF. CDR3 nucleotide sequence: TGCGCCAGCAGCTTGGATACTTCGGGGTACAATGAGCAGTTCTTC.

The CDR3 reads CASSSLRGNEQFF. The CDR3 DNA is TGTGCCAGCAGTTCCCTCAGGGGTAATGAGCAGTTCTTC. The rearrangement uses TRBV6-6 and TRBJ2-1, with a possible D match to TRBD1 (6 bases). Trimming took off 4 bases at V and 7 bases at J, with 11 bases between the two ends. Germline V gene lookup returns CDR1 MNHNY and CDR2 SVGAGI (reference sequence). CDR3 size: 13 residues.

Only one count was recorded for this clone. The V and J genes are TRBV6-6 and TRBJ1-5, with TRBD1 identical over 10 bases. This CDR3 is built from 14 residues. CDR1 MNHNY and CDR2 SVGAGI come from the germline V gene (reference sequence). Germline trimming cut 7 bases from V and 7 bases from J; bases unmatched to any gene: 7. The chain's CDR3 is CASKGGQGSQPQHF. As DNA, the CDR3 is TGTGCCAGCAAGGGGGGACAGGGGTCCCAGCCCCAGCATTTT.

CDR3 region: CASKTPWTGNTEAFF. The CDR3 DNA reads TGTGCCAGCAAAACCCCTTGGACAGGGAACACTGAAGCTTTCTTT. J is TRBJ1-1 and V is TRBV6-5, with 7 nucleotides matching TRBD1. V gave up 7 bases and J gave up 1 base; unmatched junction bases: 9. Germline V CDR1 and CDR2: MNHEY, SVGAGI. The CDR3 sequence is 15 residues long.